This entry lists 18 T cell receptor beta chains sequenced from one sample in a study of OX40 agonist ivuxolimab in advanced cancers. Method: immunoSEQ multiplex PCR; TCRdb's copy keeps in-frame clones and lacks some. Among tens of thousands of clones listed, roughly 89% were seen once. This specimen consisted of CD4+ or CD8+ T cells sorted from blood, obtained in a trial of the OX40 agonist ivuxolimab. The receptors here all came from an adult with an advanced solid tumor such as melanoma, head and neck, liver or kidney cancer.

J is TRBJ1-1 and V is TRBV6-5; the D is unclear. The CDR3 is made up of 13 amino acids. V lost 2 bases to trimming and J lost 6 bases, with 10 bases between them. CDR1 and CDR2 (germline): MNHEY, SVGAGI. The CDR3 bases are TGTGCCAGCAGTTACACGCCGGGCGCTGAAGCTTTCTTT. Translated: CASSYTPGAEAFF.

This chain uses TRBV19 with TRBJ1-4; a possible D gene is TRBD1 (5 bases). The CDR3 has 17 amino acids. Trimming shortened V by 6 bases and J by 6 bases, and 23 bases separated the two germline ends. Germline V lookup: CDR1 LNHDA, CDR2 SQIVND (reference sequence). The CDR3 region has the DNA TGTGCCAGTAGCCCCCTAAGGGAGGCGAGGGGAGATGAAAAACTGTTTTTT. It codes for CASSPLREARGDEKLFF.

The chain is built from TRBV6-6 and TRBJ2-5, with D tentatively TRBD1 or TRBD2 (7 bases each). V lost 8 bases to trimming and J lost 4 bases, with 17 bases between them. This CDR3 region has 14 residues. Germline lookup yields CDR1 MNHNY and CDR2 SVGAGI (reference sequence). CDR3 coding DNA: TGTGCCAGCCTAGGGGAGGGGGCTCGAGAGACCCAGTACTTC. It yields the protein CASLGEGARETQYF.

This rearrangement joins TRBV19 to TRBJ2-7; TRBD1 matches at 7 bases. The CDR3 covers 14 residues. V shed 4 bases and J 5 bases; nucleotides not matched to a gene: 8. Germline CDR1 LNHDA, CDR2 SQIVND (reference sequence). In nucleotides, the CDR3 is TGTGCCAGTAGTACCCGGGACAGCTTACACGAGCAGTACTTC. As protein: CASSTRDSLHEQYF.

V gene TRBV5-4 combines with J gene TRBJ1-1, with a possible D match to TRBD1 (6 bases). In germline, CDR1 is SGHNT, CDR2 YYREEE (reference sequence). The CDR3 contains 15 residues. Trimming stripped 9 bases from V and 3 bases from J, with 21 bases between. CDR3 loop: CATPGGRKWDTEAFF. The CDR3 DNA follows: TGTGCCACCCCTGGGGGGCGGAAATGGGACACTGAAGCTTTCTTT. Full variable domain (remainder filled in from reference TRBV5-4 and TRBJ1-1): ETGVTQSPTHLIKTRGQQVTLRCSSQSGHNTVSWYQQALGQGPQFIFQYYREEENGRGNFPPRFSGLQFPNYSSELNVNALELDDSALYLCATPGGRKWDTEAFFGQGTRLTVV.

Notes on this clone: Other nucleotide sequences from this sample produce the same CDR3. This chain connects TRBV29-1 to TRBJ2-7; tentative D call: TRBD1 (6 bases). V lost 4 bases and J lost 3, with 16 bases in between. From germline, CDR1 is SQVTM and CDR2 ANQGSEA. CDR3 length: 14 amino acids. For the CDR3, the DNA is TGCAGCGTTGGGGGTGTAGGGGGATACTACGAGCAGTACTTC. Translation gives CSVGGVGGYYEQYF.

This sequence joins TRBV19 and TRBJ1-2; TRBD1 might be the D (5 bases). Trimming left V 4 bases short and J 1 base short, with 19 bases between. This CDR3 contains 17 residues. Germline CDR1 LNHDA, CDR2 SQIVND (reference sequence). CDR3 nucleotides: TGTGCCAGTAGTAGAGGGGCGGCACCGGTGAATAACTATGGCTACACCTTC. Translating gives CASSRGAAPVNNYGYTF.

The chain uses TRBV30 and TRBJ2-7; D gene uncertain. Germline CDR1 and CDR2: GTSNPN and SVGIG (reference sequence). Trimming left V 2 bases short and J 3 bases short, with 11 bases between. The CDR3 is 13 amino acids. CDR3 in DNA: TGTGCCTGGAGTCCCCCTAATGGCTACGAGCAGTACTTC. This encodes CAWSPPNGYEQYF.

The chain carries TRBV7-3 and TRBJ2-5, with TRBD1 matching 7 bases. V shed 2 bases and J 3 bases; nucleotides not matched to a gene: 0. Germline CDR1 and CDR2: SGHTA and FQGTGA. This CDR3 contains 13 residues. The DNA for the CDR3 is TGTGCCAGCAGCTTAGACAGGGAAGAGACCCAGTACTTC. Protein: CASSLDREETQYF.

The gene calls are TRBV9 and TRBJ1-2; possible D gene TRBD1, 6 bases. This CDR3 has 14 amino acids. V was pared by 0 bases and J by 5 bases, with 11 bases between. The germline V gene encodes CDR1 SGDLS and CDR2 YYNGEE. This chain's CDR3 is CASSVVGAPYGYTF. The CDR3 nucleotides are TGTGCCAGCAGCGTAGTGGGGGCTCCATATGGCTACACCTTC.

V is TRBV6-5 and J is TRBJ2-3, with 7 bases lining up with TRBD2. The CDR3 totals 13 residues. V lost 8 bases, J lost 5 bases, and 7 bases stayed unmatched. Germline CDR1 reads MNHEY; CDR2 reads SVGAGI. The CDR3 DNA reads as TGTGCCAGCGGGGAGGGAGGCGGAGATACGCAGTATTTT. Translating gives CASGEGGGDTQYF.

The count of this clone is one. The chain uses TRBV5-1 and TRBJ2-5, with TRBD2 matching 11 bases. The CDR3 consists of 18 residues. The germline V gene encodes CDR1 SGHRS and CDR2 YFSETQ. V was pared by 2 bases and J by 0 bases, with 9 bases of the junction left unmatched. In DNA, the CDR3 is TGCGCCAGCAGCTTTAGCGGGGGGGCGATCGTCGACCAAGAGACCCAGTACTTC. This encodes CASSFSGGAIVDQETQYF.

CDR3 bases: TGTGCCAGCAGTTACAGACAGGGGTTCACTGAAGCTTTCTTT. Translated, it gives CASSYRQGFTEAFF. The rearrangement joins TRBV6-6 to TRBJ1-1; 8 bases match TRBD1. The CDR3 is 14 amino acids. CDR1 is MNHNY and CDR2 is SVGAGI in the germline V gene (reference sequence). V gave up 2 bases and J gave up 4 bases; unmatched junction bases: 3.

This clone was seen once. The chain is built from TRBV5-1 and TRBJ2-3; D unclear. Trimming took off 0 bases at V and 0 bases at J, with 5 bases between the two ends. The CDR3 covers 14 residues. Germline CDR1 reads SGHRS; CDR2 reads YFSETQ. CDR3 protein: CASSLVVSTDTQYF. DNA of the CDR3: TGCGCCAGCAGCTTGGTTGTAAGCACAGATACGCAGTATTTT. The variable domain in full, with the rest retrieved from reference TRBV5-1 and TRBJ2-3, is KAGVTQTPRYLIKTRGQQVTLSCSPISGHRSVSWYQQTPGQGLQFLFEYFSETQRNKGNFPGRFSGRQFSNSRSEMNVSTLELGDSALYLCASSLVVSTDTQYFGPGTRLTVL.

The chain has TRBV18 and TRBJ1-1; tentative D call: TRBD1 (6 bases). The CDR3 runs to 17 residues. Trimming left V 3 bases short and J 0 bases short, with 17 bases between. Looked up from germline, CDR1 is KGHSH and CDR2 is LQKENI. The CDR3 DNA follows: TGTGCCAGCTCACCGACAGGATTTGGCCTTATGAACACTGAAGCTTTCTTT. It encodes CASSPTGFGLMNTEAFF.

This rearrangement joins TRBV19 to TRBJ1-1; perhaps TRBD1 as D (5 bases). This CDR3 has 13 amino acids. With 4 bases removed from V and 1 base from J, the gap between germline ends came to 7 bases. Per the germline V gene, CDR1 is LNHDA and CDR2 is SQIVND (reference sequence). The CDR3 sequence is CASSTTGNTEAFF. CDR3 bases: TGTGCCAGTAGTACAACAGGGAACACTGAAGCTTTCTTT.

In its sample, this clone was seen a few times. The chain has TRBV7-2 and TRBJ2-1, with a possible D match to TRBD2 (5 bases). The CDR3 runs 15 residues. Trimming took 2 bases from V and 2 from J, leaving 10 bases between them. In germline, CDR1 is SGHTA, CDR2 FQGNSA. CDR3 in amino acids: CASSLSGRTYNEQFF. In DNA form, the CDR3 reads TGTGCCAGCAGCTTAAGTGGGAGAACCTACAATGAGCAGTTCTTC.

This chain connects TRBV28 to TRBJ1-2, with 11 bases identical to TRBD1. CDR1 is MDHEN, CDR2 SYDVKM, per germline. This CDR3 has 14 residues. Trimming took 6 bases from V and 3 from J; bases not matched to a gene: 3. This chain's CDR3 is CASRGTGGDYGYTF. DNA for the CDR3: TGTGCCAGCAGGGGGACAGGGGGTGACTATGGCTACACCTTC.